The 24 T cell receptor beta chains listed next were all sequenced from one sample in a study of T cells after yellow fever vaccination. TCRdb reanalysed the 5' RACE reads using MiXCR and keeps one entry per CDR3 protein. This sample yields approximately 610,000 distinct CDR3 sequences, of which about 17% are seen a single time; 15% to 20% belongs to the top ten. This specimen consisted of PBMCs, obtained 5 to 6 days after the first yellow fever vaccination. These receptors were taken from a man between 18 and 29 years old who received the YFV17D yellow fever vaccine.

Sample share makes this clonotype medium-sized. The chain is built from TRBV7-8 and TRBJ2-1, with 10 bases matching TRBD2. The germline V gene encodes CDR1 SGHVS and CDR2 FQNEAQ. The CDR3 runs to 15 residues. J lost 13 bases, V lost 3 bases, and 12 bases had no gene match. CDR3 in DNA: TGTGCCAGCAGCTTCGGGACTAGCGTCTTGATCTCCCAGTTCTTC. This encodes CASSFGTSVLISQFF.

This clonotype was found a few times. This chain uses TRBV7-2 with TRBJ1-6; no clear D. CDR3 length: 13 residues. Germline CDR1 and CDR2: SGHTA and FQGNSA. V was cut by 5 bases and J by 8 bases, with 10 bases left in between. CDR3 DNA sequence: TGTGCCAGCAGCCCCAACGGGCATTCACCCCTCCACTTT. Its translation: CASSPNGHSPLHF.

The chain carries TRBV6-6 and TRBJ2-6; 7 bases agree with TRBD2. CDR3 size: 13 residues. Per germline, CDR1 MNHNY and CDR2 SVGAGI (reference sequence). The V segment lost 11 bases and the J segment 0 bases; nucleotides outside the gene matches: 1. CDR3 region: CAGLDSGANVLTF. In DNA, the CDR3 is TGTGCCGGACTAGACTCTGGGGCCAACGTCCTGACTTTC.

Of note for this clonotype: This is likely a read error, given that the CDR3 carries no conserved phenylalanine or tryptophan at its end. The chain carries TRBV5-5 and TRBJ2-2; D is ambiguous. Between the trimmed V and J ends, which lost 1 base and 2 bases, there was a span of 9 bases. CDR1 SGHKS and CDR2 YYEKEE come from the germline V gene (reference sequence). The CDR3 sequence is 15 residues long. The CDR3 nucleotides read TGTGCCAGCAGCTTGAGTATGGCTAACACCGGGGAGCTGTTTTCT. It codes for CASSLSMANTGELFS.

This clonotype was observed a few times. The gene calls are TRBV12-3 or TRBV12-4 and TRBJ2-1; TRBD1 agrees at 7 bases. The CDR3 contains 15 residues. With 5 bases clipped from V and 5 bases from J, the junction kept 9 bases outside the gene matches. The CDR3 nucleotides read TGTGCCAGCAGTACCGGGACAGTTTGGGACAATGAGCAGTTCTTC. Encoded protein: CASSTGTVWDNEQFF.

This clonotype was seen more than once but under ten times. The V gene is TRBV20-1, the J gene TRBJ1-2; D is possibly TRBD1 (5 bases). Trimming stripped 3 bases from V and 8 bases from J, with 19 bases between. Germline V gene data show CDR1 as DFQATT and CDR2 as SNEGSKA (reference sequence). The CDR3 contains 14 residues. The CDR3: CSASSQGGLGGYTF. The CDR3 region has the DNA TGCAGTGCTAGTAGCCAGGGTGGCCTCGGGGGCTACACCTTC.

The gene calls are TRBV12-5 and TRBJ1-2, with TRBD1 as a possible D gene (5 bases). Germline V gene data show CDR1 as LGHNT and CDR2 as FRNRAP. The CDR3 is made up of 17 amino acids. V lost 0 bases and J lost 1, with 15 bases in between. CDR3 protein: CASGLVLGARDNYGYTF. The CDR3 DNA reads as TGTGCTAGTGGTTTGGTACTAGGGGCCAGGGATAACTATGGCTACACCTTC.

The rearrangement joins TRBV15 to TRBJ2-1; D unresolved. Germline V CDR1 and CDR2: LNHNV, YYDKDF (reference sequence). V was pared by 1 base and J by 0 bases, with 13 bases between. This CDR3 is 17 amino acids long. CDR3 in amino acids: CATSRVPRTSSYNEQFF. In DNA form, the CDR3 reads TGTGCCACCAGCAGAGTGCCGAGAACAAGCTCCTACAATGAGCAGTTCTTC.

This chain links TRBV27 with TRBJ2-5; TRBD2 matches at 9 bases. V dropped 0 bases and J dropped 0; count of bases not matched to a gene: 2. Germline CDR1 MNHEY, CDR2 SMNVEV (reference sequence). There are 16 residues in the CDR3. The CDR3 spells CASSLSSGGYQETQYF. DNA of the CDR3: TGTGCCAGCAGTTTATCGAGCGGGGGGTACCAAGAGACCCAGTACTTC.

This clonotype was seen a handful of times. The rearrangement joins TRBV20-1 to TRBJ2-2; D unclear. The germline V and J ends were trimmed by 3 bases and 3 bases, with 14 bases remaining between them. The V gene's germline CDR1 is DFQATT and CDR2 SNEGSKA (reference sequence). The CDR3 extends over 15 amino acids. For the CDR3, the DNA is TGCAGTGCTAGTATGAAGGGCTATCACACCGGGGAGCTGTTTTTT. Amino acids: CSASMKGYHTGELFF.

The chain has TRBV5-1 and TRBJ2-6; unclear D gene. The CDR3 length is 14 residues. Germline-derived CDR1 and CDR2 are SGHRS and YFSETQ. V lost 1 base and J 4 bases, leaving 6 bases between the germline ends. CDR3 sequence: CASSLREGANVLTF. CDR3 DNA: TGCGCCAGCAGCTTGAGGGAAGGGGCCAACGTCCTGACTTTC.

The chain couples TRBV27 to TRBJ2-5; weak D call: TRBD1 (5 bases). Germline V CDR1 and CDR2: MNHEY, SMNVEV (reference sequence). The CDR3 sequence is 13 residues long. V lost 8 bases to trimming and J lost 0 bases, with 10 bases between them. The CDR3 region has the DNA TGTGCCAGCCGAAAGACAGACCAAGAGACCCAGTACTTC. Residues: CASRKTDQETQYF.

This clonotype was counted between two and nine times. The rearrangement uses TRBV5-1 and TRBJ2-5, with 9 bases lining up with TRBD1. Germline CDR1 reads SGHRS; CDR2 reads YFSETQ. V gave up 3 bases and J gave up 5 bases; unmatched junction bases: 5. CDR3 length: 14 amino acids. CDR3 sequence: CASSYGTGSETQYF. The CDR3 nucleotides read TGCGCCAGCAGCTACGGGACAGGGTCGGAGACCCAGTACTTC.

This clonotype turned up a few times. The genes are TRBV6-2 or TRBV6-3 and TRBJ2-3; a weak D match, TRBD1 (6 bases). This CDR3 is 14 amino acids long. Germline loops: CDR1 MNHEY, CDR2 SVGEGT. Trimming cost V 6 bases and J 3 bases, with 13 bases left between them. The CDR3 sequence is CASSIATGTDTQYF. CDR3 nucleotide sequence: TGTGCCAGCAGCATAGCGACAGGTACAGATACGCAGTATTTT.

V is TRBV4-1 and J is TRBJ1-6; no clear D. V was clipped by 2 bases and J by 2 bases, with 7 bases between them. The CDR3 has 15 amino acids. In germline, CDR1 is MGHRA, CDR2 YSYEKL. CDR3 sequence: CASSQSDPYNSPLHF. The DNA of the CDR3 is TGCGCCAGCAGCCAATCGGATCCCTATAATTCACCCCTCCACTTT.

The rearrangement uses TRBV6-2 or TRBV6-3 and TRBJ2-3, with 8 nucleotides matching TRBD1. In germline, CDR1 is MNHEY, CDR2 SVGEGT. CDR3 size: 15 residues. V lost 7 bases to trimming and J lost 2 bases; unmatched junction nucleotides: 8. The CDR3 DNA is TGTGCCAGCAAATGGGTGGGACAGGACACAGATACGCAGTATTTT. It codes for CASKWVGQDTDTQYF.

J is TRBJ1-1 and V is TRBV5-6; D is unclear. CDR1 and CDR2 from the germline V gene are SGHDT and YYEEEE. Trimming took 2 bases from V and 6 from J, leaving 17 bases between them. This CDR3 contains 15 residues. The CDR3 is CASSLIGRTDSEAFF. The CDR3 DNA sequence: TGTGCCAGCAGCTTAATAGGCCGAACGGATTCTGAAGCTTTCTTT.

The chain carries TRBV5-5 and TRBJ2-5, with D perhaps given as TRBD1 or TRBD2 (5 bases each). Germline V gene sequence: CDR1 SGHKS, CDR2 YYEKEE (reference sequence). CDR3 size: 15 residues. Trimming stripped 0 bases from V and 5 bases from J, with 14 bases between. CDR3 DNA sequence: TGTGCCAGCAGCTTGGGGGACGGGGTATGGGAGACCCAGTACTTC. Translation gives CASSLGDGVWETQYF.

The rearrangement joins TRBV7-2 to TRBJ2-1; D possibly corresponds to TRBD2 (5 bases). This CDR3 spans 14 amino acids. V was pared by 6 bases and J by 4 bases, with 13 bases between. CDR1 is SGHTA and CDR2 is FQGNSA in the germline V gene. The CDR3 protein is CASRGGEVYNEQFF. CDR3 coding DNA: TGTGCCAGCAGAGGAGGAGAAGTTTACAATGAGCAGTTCTTC.

The chain's CDR3 is CSALEQGRFQHF. The DNA for the CDR3 is TGCAGTGCCCTTGAACAGGGGAGGTTCCAGCATTTT. V usage is TRBV20-1 and J usage is TRBJ1-5, with TRBD1 matching 7 bases. The CDR3 covers 12 residues. J was trimmed by 12 bases and V by 6 bases; bases with no gene match: 11. Germline CDR1 DFQATT, CDR2 SNEGSKA (reference sequence).

This clonotype was seen only a few times. J is TRBJ2-5 and V is TRBV10-3; the D is unclear. The V gene lost 3 bases and the J gene lost 5 bases, with 4 bases spanning the gap. There are 11 residues in the CDR3. Germline-derived CDR1 and CDR2 are ENHRY and SYGVKD. Here the CDR3 reads CAISERETQYF. Here the CDR3 DNA reads TGTGCCATCAGTGAACGGGAGACCCAGTACTTC.

This clonotype was counted ten times or more. This chain uses TRBV5-4 with TRBJ2-1; D is uncertain. Germline CDR1 reads SGHNT; CDR2 reads YYREEE (reference sequence). The CDR3 has 16 amino acids. V lost 0 bases to trimming and J lost 5 bases, with 15 bases between them. The CDR3 nucleotides are TGTGCCAGCAGCTTGGGGGGATTTCGCGGAGACAATGAGCAGTTCTTC. As protein: CASSLGGFRGDNEQFF.

V and J are TRBV20-1 and TRBJ2-5; the D is unclear. CDR1 and CDR2 from the germline V gene are DFQATT and SNEGSKA (reference sequence). The CDR3 extends over 12 amino acids. Deletions cut 6 bases from V and 5 bases from J, with 13 bases between. CDR3 in amino acids: CSAPSRAETQYF. Here the CDR3 DNA reads TGCAGTGCCCCCAGTAGAGCTGAGACCCAGTACTTC.

This chain links TRBV7-9 with TRBJ2-3; D possibly corresponds to TRBD2 (6 bases). The CDR3 is 17 amino acids. Trimming removed 4 bases from V and 4 bases from J, with 21 bases in between. CDR1 is SEHNR and CDR2 is FQNEAQ in the germline V gene (reference sequence). The CDR3, as DNA: TGTGCCAGCAGCTCCCAAGATCGGGCGGGGCCAGCAGATACGCAGTATTTT. It encodes CASSSQDRAGPADTQYF.